This T cell receptor (beta chain) was identified during a study of blood T cell repertoires in COVID-19. Study overall: Sites across the United States, Italy and Spain contributed samples from acute and convalescent COVID-19.

The germline gives CDR1 DFQATT, CDR2 SNEGSKA (reference sequence). The CDR3 contains 13 residues. The V and J ends lost 3 bases and 4 bases respectively, with 13 bases between them. Profiling relied on immunoSEQ multiplex PCR, and the TCRdb table lists in-frame clones only, not all of them. The sample consists of about 340,000 clones, about 92% of them appearing once. Cohorts were assigned according to the clinical history that participants reported. The TCR was taken from a woman aged 25-40 years who had recovered from COVID-19. What was sequenced was PBMCs or T cells enriched from blood (not recorded which). V and J are TRBV20-1 and TRBJ2-7; weak D call: TRBD1 (6 bases). This CDR3 reads CSASVRQAYEQYF. The CDR3 bases are TGCAGTGCTAGTGTAAGACAGGCTTACGAGCAGTACTTC.